The 15 T cell receptor beta chains given below trace back to one sample, sequenced in a study of Graves' ophthalmopathy and Graves' hyperthyroidism. Using RNA transcripts, the TCR beta CDR3 regions were amplified. RT-PCR with HTBI primers came first, then second-round multiplex PCR. TCRdb re-analysed the multiplex PCR reads in MiXCR, keeping a single row per CDR3 protein. The sample records hundreds of thousands of distinct CDR3 sequences, 22% being singletons. Input material: peripheral blood. Receptors were obtained from a woman younger than 35 with stable Graves' hyperthyroidism. Some clones in this sample may be carry-over from other donors' samples.

At least ten counts were recorded for this clonotype. The genes are TRBV9 and TRBJ2-4; D might be TRBD1 (5 bases). Germline loops: CDR1 SGDLS, CDR2 YYNGEE. This CDR3 contains 16 residues. Trimming stripped 2 bases from V and 8 bases from J, with 20 bases between. CDR3 sequence (DNA): TGTGCCAGCAGCGTCTCCACTCCGGGCAGGGTAGACATTCAGTACTTC. Protein sequence: CASSVSTPGRVDIQYF.

This clonotype was found a few times. The rearrangement uses TRBV5-1 and TRBJ2-5; the match to TRBD1 covers 8 bases. J lost 4 bases, V lost 4 bases, and 9 bases had no gene match. The CDR3 has 15 amino acids. Germline V gives CDR1 SGHRS, CDR2 YFSETQ. The CDR3 reads CASSLAGGAGETQYF. DNA of the CDR3: TGCGCCAGCAGCCTCGCAGGGGGCGCGGGAGAGACCCAGTACTTC.

This sequence joins TRBV19 and TRBJ2-5, with 9 positions matching TRBD1. The CDR3 loop spans 15 amino acids. The J segment lost 0 bases and the V segment lost 7 bases, leaving 6 bases of the junction unmatched. CDR1 and CDR2 (germline): LNHDA, SQIVND (reference sequence). This CDR3 is CASTPGTGNQETQYF. DNA of the CDR3: TGTGCCAGTACCCCCGGGACAGGGAACCAAGAGACCCAGTACTTC.

The sample holds many counts of this clonotype. This chain links TRBV5-4 with TRBJ2-5, with 12 nucleotides matching TRBD2. There are 14 residues in the CDR3. Trimming cost V 3 bases and J 9 bases; bases outside gene matches: 6. The germline CDR1 and CDR2 sequences are SGHNT and YYREEE (reference sequence). DNA of the CDR3: TGTGCCAGCAGCTCTGCTAGCGGGGGGGGAGCCCAGTACTTC. Translating gives CASSSASGGGAQYF.

The table lists this clonotype with many counts. The gene calls are TRBV9 and TRBJ2-5; the D is unclear. The germline V and J ends were trimmed by 3 bases and 4 bases, with 16 bases remaining between them. The CDR3 extends over 15 amino acids. Per the germline V gene, CDR1 is SGDLS and CDR2 is YYNGEE. The CDR3, as DNA: TGTGCCAGCAGCGCGGACCTAAATAAGGGAGAGACCCAGTACTTC. Its translation is CASSADLNKGETQYF.

This clonotype was seen many times. The rearrangement links TRBV29-1 to TRBJ2-5, with TRBD2 identical over 8 bases. The junction had 4 bases not matched to a gene; V was cut back by 5 bases and J by 5 bases. The V gene's germline CDR1 is SQVTM and CDR2 ANQGSEA. The CDR3 has 12 amino acids. The CDR3 sequence is CSVLSGTETQYF. The CDR3 DNA sequence: TGCAGCGTTCTTAGCGGGACTGAGACCCAGTACTTC.

This clonotype was picked up a small number of times. This chain joins TRBV7-3 and TRBJ1-1, with D maybe TRBD1 (5 bases). The V end was cut by 0 bases, the J end by 2 bases, with 16 bases between. From germline, CDR1 is SGHTA and CDR2 FQGTGA. CDR3 length: 17 amino acids. CDR3 bases: TGTGCCAGCAGCTTAACCCCACTGGGACGGAGAAACACTGAAGCTTTCTTT. Its protein product is CASSLTPLGRRNTEAFF.

This clonotype was found many times. This sequence joins TRBV9 and TRBJ2-7; TRBD2 matches 14 bases. The CDR3 consists of 14 residues. The V gene end was trimmed by 5 bases and the J gene end by 6 bases; junction bases not matched to a gene: 4. CDR1 and CDR2 from the germline V gene are SGDLS and YYNGEE. The CDR3 here is CASSNGLAGGEQYF. CDR3 in DNA: TGTGCCAGCAGTAACGGACTAGCGGGAGGCGAGCAGTACTTC.

This clonotype was counted ten times or more. The J gene is TRBJ2-7, the V gene TRBV27; 7 bases agree with TRBD1. V lost 4 bases to trimming and J lost 2 bases; unmatched junction nucleotides: 2. The germline gives CDR1 MNHEY, CDR2 SMNVEV (reference sequence). CDR3 length: 13 amino acids. The CDR3 spells CASSSDRTYEQYF. The CDR3 DNA reads TGTGCCAGCAGTTCGGACAGGACCTACGAGCAGTACTTC.

Ten or more counts support this clonotype. The rearrangement joins TRBV27 to TRBJ2-5; 8 nucleotides match TRBD1. The trim removed 2 bases at V and 5 bases at J, leaving 4 bases unmatched. The CDR3 contains 14 residues. The V gene's germline CDR1 is MNHEY and CDR2 SMNVEV (reference sequence). The DNA of the CDR3 is TGTGCCAGCAGTTTACAGGGGGCAGGGGAGACCCAGTACTTC. It specifies CASSLQGAGETQYF.

This clonotype was seen repeatedly, ten times or more. The chain has TRBV12-3 or TRBV12-4 and TRBJ1-2; 10 nucleotides agree with TRBD1. There are 15 residues in the CDR3. After removal of 3 bases from V and 3 bases from J, the junction contained 4 bases not matched to a gene. CDR3 coding DNA: TGTGCCAGCAGTTTCCTCGGGACAGGGGACTATGGCTACACCTTC. This codes for CASSFLGTGDYGYTF.

This clonotype came up many times. The CDR3 spells CATSRVGGQGADGYTF. In nucleotides, the CDR3 is TGTGCCACCAGCAGAGTTGGAGGACAGGGGGCGGATGGCTACACCTTC. The V call is TRBV15, the J call TRBJ1-2; 11 positions match TRBD1. Germline CDR1 LNHNV, CDR2 YYDKDF (reference sequence). The CDR3 extends over 16 amino acids. Trimming took 1 base from V and 6 from J; bases not matched to a gene: 7.

The chain has TRBV7-6 and TRBJ2-7; possibly TRBD2 for D (6 bases). The CDR3 is made up of 16 amino acids. Germline V gene data show CDR1 as SGHVS and CDR2 as FNYEAQ. V lost 5 bases, J lost 0 bases, and 17 bases lay in between. CDR3 nucleotides: TGTGCCAGCAGCCCCGGGGTAGCGGCTAGCTCCTACGAGCAGTACTTC. Its protein is CASSPGVAASSYEQYF.

This clonotype was seen at least ten times. The gene calls are TRBV27 and TRBJ1-1; D is undetermined. Germline V gene lookup returns CDR1 MNHEY and CDR2 SMNVEV (reference sequence). This CDR3 comprises 12 residues. V dropped 5 bases and J dropped 10 bases, with 14 bases sitting between them. CDR3 nucleotides: TGTGCCAGCAGTACGGTCCGATCTGGAGCTTTCTTT. Its protein is CASSTVRSGAFF.

In its sample, this clonotype was seen a few times. The genes are TRBV12-3 or TRBV12-4 and TRBJ1-5; 8 nucleotides match TRBD1. This CDR3 is 17 amino acids long. V shed 6 bases, J shed 10 bases, and the junction held 20 bases outside the gene matches. CDR3 nucleotide sequence: TGTGCCAGCAGAGGAGGACAGGGAGGGTTTCATTCCCCCCCCCAGCATTTT. Translation gives CASRGGQGGFHSPPQHF.